This is a list of T cell receptor beta chains from one sample in a study of cytomegalovirus exposure and HLA in healthy donors. The repertoire was sequenced with immunoSEQ multiplex PCR; TCRdb's copy has only in-frame clones and lacks some. The sample records under 200,000 clones, approximately 80% being singletons. Specimen: PBMCs. These receptors were obtained from a young man in good health and CMV-seronegative. Both conserved end residues are part of each CDR3. A D gene is named only where the DNA matches it firmly. Clone sizes are given selectively: once, few, many, or a class where the clone is expanded.

D gene	V gene	clone size	J gene	CDR3 protein	CDR3 DNA
NA	TRBV28	NA	TRBJ1-1	CASSLGPRGAFF	TGTGCCAGCAGTTTAGGGCCCCGGGGAGCTTTCTTT
NA	TRBV2	NA	TRBJ2-3	CASSELGLGSDTQYF	TGTGCCAGCAGTGAATTGGGACTGGGCTCCGATACGCAGTATTTT
TRBD1	TRBV19	NA	TRBJ1-1	CASSGRGTANGGGTEAFF	TGTGCCAGTAGTGGGCGCGGGACAGCCAACGGGGGGGGCACTGAAGCTTTCTTT
TRBD2	TRBV2	NA	TRBJ2-5	CASRGVGGNQETQYF	TGTGCCAGCCGGGGGGTTGGGGGGAACCAAGAGACCCAGTACTTC
NA	TRBV7-9	once	TRBJ2-5	CASSTPGGIRLQRETQYF	TGTGCCAGCAGCACCCCAGGGGGGATCAGACTACAGCGAGAGACCCAGTACTTC
TRBD1	TRBV28	NA	TRBJ1-1	CASRPDREIEAFF	TGTGCCAGCAGACCGGACAGGGAGATTGAAGCTTTCTTT
TRBD1	TRBV2	NA	TRBJ2-7	CASRGQGSHEQYF	TGTGCCAGCAGGGGACAGGGGAGTCACGAGCAGTACTTC
TRBD2	TRBV28	NA	TRBJ2-1	CASSLLSGRAYNEQFF	TGTGCCAGCAGTTTATTGAGCGGGAGGGCCTACAATGAGCAGTTCTTC
NA	TRBV30	NA	TRBJ1-5	CAWSKGGGQPQHF	TGTGCCTGGAGCAAGGGAGGGGGTCAGCCCCAGCATTTT
NA	TRBV2	NA	TRBJ1-1	CASRLLQGSTEAFF	TGTGCCAGCAGACTGTTACAGGGATCCACTGAAGCTTTCTTT
NA	TRBV11-2	NA	TRBJ2-5	CASSTRGETQYF	TGTGCCAGCAGCACCCGAGGGGAGACCCAGTACTTC
NA	TRBV10-3	NA	TRBJ2-2	CAISGRQASFAGELFF	TGTGCCATCAGTGGCAGACAGGCCTCGTTCGCCGGGGAGCTGTTTTTT
TRBD1	TRBV30	NA	TRBJ1-2	CAWSRQGSYGYTF	TGTGCCTGGAGCCGACAGGGTAGTTATGGCTACACCTTC
NA	TRBV4-1	NA	TRBJ1-5	CASSQLGARDQHF	TGCGCCAGCAGCCAATTGGGGGCACGGGACCAGCATTTT
TRBD2	TRBV5-4	once	TRBJ2-7	CASSLWEGFSYEQYF	TGTGCCAGCAGCTTGTGGGAGGGCTTTTCCTACGAGCAGTACTTC
NA	TRBV7-2	NA	TRBJ2-7	CASSLRPGHSYEQYF	TGTGCCAGCAGCTTGAGACCGGGACACTCCTACGAGCAGTACTTC
TRBD1	TRBV7-9	NA	TRBJ2-4	CASSPGQGRAKNIQYF	TGTGCCAGCAGCCCAGGACAGGGTAGGGCCAAAAACATTCAGTACTTC
TRBD1	TRBV2	NA	TRBJ1-2	CASSPQGAYYGYTF	TGTGCCAGCAGTCCACAGGGGGCGTATTATGGCTACACCTTC
NA	TRBV6-1	NA	TRBJ1-5	CASIIDGQHNQPQHF	TGTGCCAGCATTATTGACGGACAGCACAATCAGCCCCAGCATTTT
TRBD1	TRBV7-2	NA	TRBJ1-5	CASSSSRGPFPQHF	TGTGCCAGCAGCTCCAGCAGGGGGCCCTTCCCCCAGCATTTT
TRBD1	TRBV13	NA	TRBJ1-1	CASMQQGFIPEAFF	TGTGCCAGTATGCAACAGGGGTTTATCCCTGAAGCTTTCTTT
TRBD1	TRBV7-2	once	TRBJ1-3	CASSSQGANGNTIYF	TGTGCCAGCAGCTCACAGGGGGCTAATGGAAACACCATATATTTT
NA	TRBV5-1	NA	TRBJ1-2	CASSVWGAGYGYTF	TGCGCCAGCAGCGTTTGGGGAGCGGGCTATGGCTACACCTTC
TRBD1	TRBV19	once	TRBJ1-5	CASSTLLGQGLHQPQHF	TGTGCCAGTAGTACGCTCCTAGGACAGGGTTTGCATCAGCCCCAGCATTTT
TRBD1	TRBV2	NA	TRBJ1-6	CASKDRVLGHSPLHF	TGTGCCAGCAAGGACAGGGTTCTCGGGCATTCACCCCTCCACTTT
NA	TRBV9	few	TRBJ1-1	CASSPKLGQEAFF	TGTGCCAGCAGCCCTAAACTCGGACAGGAAGCTTTCTTT
NA	TRBV5-4	NA	TRBJ1-4	CASSPGPGSGNEKLFF	TGTGCCAGCAGCCCCGGCCCAGGGTCTGGTAATGAAAAACTGTTTTTT
TRBD1	TRBV11-2	NA	TRBJ2-7	CASSYLTGAYEQYF	TGTGCCAGCAGCTACCTGACAGGGGCCTACGAGCAGTACTTC
TRBD1	TRBV29-1	NA	TRBJ1-1	CSGDRVGNTEAFF	TGCAGCGGCGACAGGGTCGGCAACACTGAAGCTTTCTTT
NA	TRBV6-1	NA	TRBJ1-5	CASSVGPTHEPQHF	TGTGCCAGCAGTGTTGGTCCCACTCACGAGCCCCAGCATTTT
NA	TRBV6-6	NA	TRBJ1-2	CATTEGGNYGYTF	TGTGCCACCACCGAAGGCGGTAACTATGGCTACACCTTC
TRBD1	TRBV7-2	once	TRBJ2-7	CASSLGDRVYEQYF	TGTGCCAGCAGCTTAGGGGACAGGGTCTACGAGCAGTACTTC
TRBD2	TRBV7-9	NA	TRBJ2-7	CASSKGLAAREQYF	TGTGCCAGCAGCAAGGGACTAGCGGCGCGGGAGCAGTACTTC
NA	TRBV6-5	NA	TRBJ1-1	CASSRYPNSNTEAFF	TGTGCCAGCAGCCGTTACCCCAACAGCAACACTGAAGCTTTCTTT
NA	TRBV7-2	NA	TRBJ2-7	CASSFLAGPYEQYF	TGTGCCAGCAGCTTTCTGGCGGGGCCGTACGAGCAGTACTTC
NA	TRBV5-1	NA	TRBJ1-1	CASSGGRGSNTEAFF	TGCGCCAGCAGCGGAGGGCGAGGGTCGAACACTGAAGCTTTCTTT
NA	TRBV19	NA	TRBJ2-2	CASRAGNTGELFF	TGTGCCAGTAGAGCGGGGAACACCGGGGAGCTGTTTTTT
NA	TRBV15	NA	TRBJ2-7	CATSRGEGHEQYF	TGTGCCACCAGCAGAGGAGAGGGTCACGAGCAGTACTTC
NA	TRBV2	NA	TRBJ2-3	CASSGMDYPDTDTQYF	TGTGCCAGCAGTGGGATGGACTACCCTGACACAGATACGCAGTATTTT
TRBD2	TRBV5-1	NA	TRBJ2-3	CASSGGGTSTDTQYF	TGCGCCAGCAGCGGGGGAGGGACTAGCACAGATACGCAGTATTTT